The 9 T cell receptor beta chains in this list originate from one sample, sequenced in a study of cytomegalovirus exposure and HLA in healthy donors. Primers included in the PCR were 60 Vbeta and 13 Jbeta primers. Method: immunoSEQ multiplex PCR; TCRdb's copy keeps in-frame clones and lacks some. The sample shows around 140,000 clones, and 0.85% to 1% sits with its ten largest clones. Sequencing was done on a sample of PBMCs. The receptors stem from a male donor in good health and CMV-seronegative.

The V and J genes are TRBV7-2 and TRBJ1-3, with 9 nucleotides matching TRBD1. V lost 4 bases to trimming and J lost 0 bases; unmatched junction nucleotides: 7. The CDR3 contains 17 residues. Germline V gene lookup returns CDR1 SGHTA and CDR2 FQGNSA. CDR3 in amino acids: CASSSGGQGISGNTIYF. The CDR3 DNA is TGTGCCAGCAGCTCAGGGGGACAGGGAATCTCTGGAAACACCATATATTTT.

This chain's CDR3 is CASSPGGGGNTEAFF. The CDR3 DNA sequence: TGTGCCAGTAGCCCGGGGGGTGGCGGGAACACTGAAGCTTTCTTT. The chain joins TRBV19 to TRBJ1-1; tentatively, D is TRBD1 (5 bases). The length of the CDR3 is 15 residues. Trimming removed 6 bases at V and 1 base at J, with 15 bases between. Germline CDR1 and CDR2: LNHDA and SQIVND (reference sequence).

The J gene is TRBJ1-1, the V gene TRBV7-9; no definite D call. CDR1 and CDR2 from the germline V gene are SEHNR and FQNEAQ (reference sequence). The CDR3 is made up of 11 amino acids. V was clipped by 8 bases and J by 4 bases, with 8 bases between them. CDR3 sequence reads: CASREGTEAFF. The DNA for the CDR3 is TGTGCCAGCCGGGAGGGCACTGAAGCTTTCTTT.

The chain uses TRBV6-5 and TRBJ2-7, with D possibly matching TRBD1 (6 bases). Germline V gene data show CDR1 as MNHEY and CDR2 as SVGAGI. V was pared by 0 bases and J by 1 base, with 10 bases between. The CDR3 spans 15 residues. The CDR3 spells CASSYSEGDSYEQYF. The CDR3, as DNA: TGTGCCAGCAGTTACTCAGAGGGGGATTCCTACGAGCAGTACTTC.

The V gene is TRBV14, the J gene TRBJ1-1; TRBD1 agrees at 7 bases. V was clipped by 6 bases and J by 11 bases; unmatched bases: 12. Looked up from germline, CDR1 is SGHDN and CDR2 is FVKESK. CDR3 length: 13 residues. DNA of the CDR3: TGTGCCAGCAGATCCACAGGGGAAACGCACGCTTTCTTT. It specifies CASRSTGETHAFF.

The V gene is TRBV7-9, the J gene TRBJ1-1; a possible D gene is TRBD1 (6 bases). There are 12 residues in the CDR3. Trimming removed 5 bases from V and 5 bases from J, with 9 bases in between. Germline V gene sequence: CDR1 SEHNR, CDR2 FQNEAQ (reference sequence). CDR3 nucleotides: TGTGCCAGCAGCGCGACAGGAACTGAAGCTTTCTTT. This codes for CASSATGTEAFF.

The rearrangement links TRBV7-2 to TRBJ2-7; 11 bases align to TRBD1. There are 13 residues in the CDR3. The ends lost 8 bases at V and 5 bases at J; junction bases unmatched: 5. Germline lookup yields CDR1 SGHTA and CDR2 FQGNSA. The CDR3 is CASGWGQGDEQYF. As DNA, the CDR3 is TGTGCCAGCGGATGGGGACAGGGGGACGAGCAGTACTTC.

The chain is built from TRBV7-6 and TRBJ1-4; a weak D match, TRBD1 (5 bases). Looked up from germline, CDR1 is SGHVS and CDR2 is FNYEAQ. The CDR3 is 15 residues long. V was shortened by 1 base and J by 3 bases, with 9 bases between the two germline ends. Written as DNA, the CDR3 is TGTGCCAGCAGCTTAGACGGGGGTCCTAATGAAAAACTGTTTTTT. This translates into CASSLDGGPNEKLFF.

This chain links TRBV30 with TRBJ2-7, with a weak D call TRBD1 (5 bases). The V end was cut by 5 bases, the J end by 8 bases, with 13 bases between. From germline, CDR1 is GTSNPN and CDR2 SVGIG (reference sequence). The CDR3 length is 11 residues. The CDR3 nucleotides are TGTGCCTGGGGGGCCTCTTGGAAGCAGTACTTC. Its protein is CAWGASWKQYF.